Described below is a single TCR beta chain sequence and its context. Its specificity is not known. The data derive from a study of cytomegalovirus exposure and HLA in healthy donors. Study results and limitations: Previously analyzed data showed that most TCR beta V segments were productive at a frequency of about 87% or about 30%. Accurate prediction of most subjects' HLA-A and HLA-B alleles from TCR beta sequences was reported.

The V gene end was trimmed by 3 bases and the J gene end by 6 bases; junction bases not matched to a gene: 4. Germline CDR1 MNHNS, CDR2 SASEGT. The CDR3 consists of 15 residues. The primer mix had 60 Vbeta and 13 Jbeta primers. Libraries were prepared by immunoSEQ multiplex PCR; TCRdb keeps only in-frame clonotypes and omits some of them. This table has about 160,000 clones, around three quarters appearing once. V and J are TRBV6-1 and TRBJ2-7; 14 nucleotides agree with TRBD2. The receptor was derived from a man between 50 and 59 years old in good health and CMV-seropositive. The source material was PBMCs. CDR3 bases: TGTGCCAGCAGTGAGGGACTAGCGGGGGTGGTCGAGCAGTACTTC. It codes for CASSEGLAGVVEQYF.